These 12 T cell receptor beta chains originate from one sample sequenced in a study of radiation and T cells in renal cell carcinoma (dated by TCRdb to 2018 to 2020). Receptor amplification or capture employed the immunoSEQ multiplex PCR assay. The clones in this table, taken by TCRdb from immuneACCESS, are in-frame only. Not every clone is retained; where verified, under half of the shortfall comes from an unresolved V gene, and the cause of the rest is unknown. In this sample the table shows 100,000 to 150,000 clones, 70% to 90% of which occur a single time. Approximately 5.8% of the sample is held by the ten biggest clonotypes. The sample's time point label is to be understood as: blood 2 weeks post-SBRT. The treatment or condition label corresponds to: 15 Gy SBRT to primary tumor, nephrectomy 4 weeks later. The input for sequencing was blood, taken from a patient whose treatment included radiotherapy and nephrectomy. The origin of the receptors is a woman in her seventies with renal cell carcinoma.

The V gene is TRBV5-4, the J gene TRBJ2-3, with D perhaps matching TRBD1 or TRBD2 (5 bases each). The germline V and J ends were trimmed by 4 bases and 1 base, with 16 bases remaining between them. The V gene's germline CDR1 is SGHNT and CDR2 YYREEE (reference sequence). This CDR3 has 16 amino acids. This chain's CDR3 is CASSPEASRGTDTQYF. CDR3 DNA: TGTGCCAGCAGCCCTGAAGCTAGCAGGGGCACAGATACGCAGTATTTT.

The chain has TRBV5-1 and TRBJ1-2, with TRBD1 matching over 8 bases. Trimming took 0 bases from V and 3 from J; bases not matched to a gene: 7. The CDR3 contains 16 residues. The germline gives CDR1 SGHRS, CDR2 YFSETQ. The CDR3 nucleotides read TGCGCCAGCAGCTTGGGGACAGGGTTGGCGTACTATGGCTACACCTTC. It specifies CASSLGTGLAYYGYTF.

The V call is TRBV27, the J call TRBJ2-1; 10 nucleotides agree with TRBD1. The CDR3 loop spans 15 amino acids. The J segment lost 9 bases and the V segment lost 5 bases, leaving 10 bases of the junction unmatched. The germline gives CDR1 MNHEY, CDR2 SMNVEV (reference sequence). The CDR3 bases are TGTGCCAGCAGTACACCGGGACAGGGGTTCGTTGAGCAGTTCTTC. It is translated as CASSTPGQGFVEQFF.

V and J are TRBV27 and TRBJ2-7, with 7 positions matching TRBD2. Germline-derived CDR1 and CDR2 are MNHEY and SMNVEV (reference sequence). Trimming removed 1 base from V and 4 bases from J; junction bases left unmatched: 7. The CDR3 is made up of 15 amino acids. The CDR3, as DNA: TGTGCCAGCAGTTTATGGGGGGGAGGAGGATACGAGCAGTACTTC. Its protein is CASSLWGGGGYEQYF.

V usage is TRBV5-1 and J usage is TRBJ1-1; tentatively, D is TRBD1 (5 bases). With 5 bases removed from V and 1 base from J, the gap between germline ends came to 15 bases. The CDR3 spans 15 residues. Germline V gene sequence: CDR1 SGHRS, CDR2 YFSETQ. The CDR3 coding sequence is TGCGCCAGCAGTCATCCGGGACTACCGAACACTGAAGCTTTCTTT. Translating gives CASSHPGLPNTEAFF.

CDR3: CASSPAGTLRNYGYTF. The CDR3 coding sequence is TGTGCCAGCAGCCCCGCCGGGACGCTAAGGAACTATGGCTACACCTTC. This rearrangement joins TRBV11-2 to TRBJ1-2; D is possibly TRBD1 (5 bases). The CDR3 has 16 residues. Germline loops: CDR1 SGHAT, CDR2 FQNNGV. Trimming took 5 bases from V and 2 from J, leaving 18 bases between them.

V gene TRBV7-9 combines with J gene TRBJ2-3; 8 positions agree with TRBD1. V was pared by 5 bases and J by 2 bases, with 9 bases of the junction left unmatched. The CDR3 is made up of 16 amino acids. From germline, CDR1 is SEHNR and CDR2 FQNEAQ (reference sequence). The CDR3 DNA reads TGTGCCAGCAGCCCCGGACAGGGAGCGACCACAGATACGCAGTATTTT. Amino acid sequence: CASSPGQGATTDTQYF.

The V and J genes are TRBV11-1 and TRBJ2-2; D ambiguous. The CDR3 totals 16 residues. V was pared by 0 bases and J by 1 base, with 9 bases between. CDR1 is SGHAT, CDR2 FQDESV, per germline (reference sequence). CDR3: CASSLARAVNTGELFF. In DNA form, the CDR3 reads TGTGCCAGCAGCTTAGCCCGGGCGGTGAACACCGGGGAGCTGTTTTTT.

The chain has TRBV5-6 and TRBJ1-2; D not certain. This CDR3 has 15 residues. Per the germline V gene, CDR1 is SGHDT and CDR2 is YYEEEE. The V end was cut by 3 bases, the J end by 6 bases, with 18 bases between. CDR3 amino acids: CASSSPDNLSHGYTF. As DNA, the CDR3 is TGTGCCAGCAGCTCTCCCGACAATCTAAGCCATGGCTACACCTTC.

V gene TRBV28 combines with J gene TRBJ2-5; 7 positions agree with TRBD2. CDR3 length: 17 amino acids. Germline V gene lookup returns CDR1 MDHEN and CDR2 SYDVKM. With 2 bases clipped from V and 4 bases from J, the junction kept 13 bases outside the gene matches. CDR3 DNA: TGTGCCAGCAGTTTAACGACGGCTCCTAGCGGCGGAGAGACCCAGTACTTC. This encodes CASSLTTAPSGGETQYF.

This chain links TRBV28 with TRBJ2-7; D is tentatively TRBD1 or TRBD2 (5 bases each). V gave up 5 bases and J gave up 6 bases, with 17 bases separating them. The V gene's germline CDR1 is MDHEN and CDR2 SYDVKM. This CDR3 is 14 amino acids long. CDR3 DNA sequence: TGTGCCAGCAGTCCCGGGACGTTACAAATCGAGCAGTACTTC. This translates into CASSPGTLQIEQYF.

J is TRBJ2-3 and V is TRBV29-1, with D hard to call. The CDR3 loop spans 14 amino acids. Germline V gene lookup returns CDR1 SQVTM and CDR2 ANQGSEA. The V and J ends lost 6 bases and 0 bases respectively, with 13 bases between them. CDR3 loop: CSVERRVSTDTQYF. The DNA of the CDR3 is TGCAGCGTCGAGAGAAGGGTTAGCACAGATACGCAGTATTTT.